This T cell receptor (beta chain) is drawn from a study of blood T cell repertoires in COVID-19. About the study: Acute and convalescent COVID-19 samples came from the United States, Italy and Spain. Sample material is recorded as cDNA or gDNA derived from T cells, B-cell-depleted T cells, or PBMCs.

The V and J ends lost 3 bases and 2 bases, in that order; junction bases with no gene match: 4. Germline V CDR1 and CDR2: MDHEN, SYDVKM. CDR3 size: 15 residues. Some clones are missing from TCRdb's copy, which holds only in-frame ones; the method was immunoSEQ multiplex PCR. The sample lists just over 70,000 clones, 91% seen once, with around 9% in the top ten. The chain joins TRBV28 to TRBJ1-5; 7 bases match TRBD1. The sequenced material came from peripheral blood. The sequence was collected from a human donor in a cohort sampled during active COVID-19. The CDR3 region is CASSFRQGGNQPQHF. The CDR3 DNA reads as TGTGCCAGCAGTTTCCGACAGGGAGGCAATCAGCCCCAGCATTTT.